This entry concerns a single T cell receptor (beta chain). One end of the junction fails to match germline, which may point to a read error. This sample is drawn from a study of early T cells in non-severe SARS-CoV-2 infection. The CDR3 length is 16 residues. Looked up from germline, CDR1 is SGHNT and CDR2 is YYREEE (reference sequence). Unique molecular identifiers were attached to individual cDNA molecules. A single record per CDR3 protein comes from TCRdb applying MiXCR to the 5' RACE reads. The sample records about 110,000 distinct CDR3 sequences, about an eighth being singletons. The TCR originated in an adult who was a healthcare worker with PCR-confirmed SARS-CoV-2 infection or an uninfected control (not recorded which). The genes are TRBV5-4 and TRBJ2-3; D is tentatively TRBD1 or TRBD2 (5 bases each). Material for sequencing was whole blood. As DNA, the CDR3 is TGTACCAGCAGCCTCCCCGGGGCGCCCAGCACAGATACGCAGTATTTT. Translated: CTSSLPGAPSTDTQYF.